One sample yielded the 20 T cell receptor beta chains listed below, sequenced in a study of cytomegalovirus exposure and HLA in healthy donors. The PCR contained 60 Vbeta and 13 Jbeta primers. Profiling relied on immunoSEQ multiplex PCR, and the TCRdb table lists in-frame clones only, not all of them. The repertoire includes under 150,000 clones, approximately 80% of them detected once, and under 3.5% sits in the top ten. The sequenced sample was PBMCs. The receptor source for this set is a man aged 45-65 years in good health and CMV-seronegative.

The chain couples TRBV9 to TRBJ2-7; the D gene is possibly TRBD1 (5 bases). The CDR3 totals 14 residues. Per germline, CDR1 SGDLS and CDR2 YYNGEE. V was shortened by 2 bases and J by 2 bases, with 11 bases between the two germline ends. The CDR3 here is CASSVGQNAYEQYF. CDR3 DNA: TGTGCCAGCAGCGTGGGGCAGAACGCCTACGAGCAGTACTTC.

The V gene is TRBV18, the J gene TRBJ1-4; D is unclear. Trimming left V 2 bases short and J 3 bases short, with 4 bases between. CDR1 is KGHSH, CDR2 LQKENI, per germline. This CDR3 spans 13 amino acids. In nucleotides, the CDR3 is TGTGCCAGCTCACCAAGAGCTAATGAAAAACTGTTTTTT. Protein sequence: CASSPRANEKLFF.

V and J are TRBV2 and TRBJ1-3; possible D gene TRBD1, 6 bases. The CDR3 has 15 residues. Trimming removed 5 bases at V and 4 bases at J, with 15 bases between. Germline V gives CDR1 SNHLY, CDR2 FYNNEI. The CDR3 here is CASSSPDRTGNTIYF. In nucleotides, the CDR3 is TGTGCCAGCAGTTCCCCTGACAGGACGGGAAACACCATATATTTT.

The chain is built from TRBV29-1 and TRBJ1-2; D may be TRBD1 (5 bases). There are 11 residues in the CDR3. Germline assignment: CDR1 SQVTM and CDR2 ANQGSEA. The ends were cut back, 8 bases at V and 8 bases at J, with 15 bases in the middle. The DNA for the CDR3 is TGCAGCTCGGGGGACGGACTGGGCTACACCTTC. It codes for CSSGDGLGYTF.

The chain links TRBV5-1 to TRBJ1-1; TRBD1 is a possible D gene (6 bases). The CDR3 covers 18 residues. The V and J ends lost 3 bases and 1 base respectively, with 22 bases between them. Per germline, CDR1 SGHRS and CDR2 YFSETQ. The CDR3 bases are TGCGCCAGCAGCTCCTCTCGCCAACCGGGACACCAGAACACTGAAGCTTTCTTT. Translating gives CASSSSRQPGHQNTEAFF.

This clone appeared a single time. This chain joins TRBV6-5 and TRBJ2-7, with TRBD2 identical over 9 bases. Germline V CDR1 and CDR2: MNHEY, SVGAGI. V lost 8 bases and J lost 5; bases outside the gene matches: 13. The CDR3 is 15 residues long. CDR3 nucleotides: TGTGCCAGCCGGGTCGGCGCGGGGGGGAGAAACGAGCAGTACTTC. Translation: CASRVGAGGRNEQYF.

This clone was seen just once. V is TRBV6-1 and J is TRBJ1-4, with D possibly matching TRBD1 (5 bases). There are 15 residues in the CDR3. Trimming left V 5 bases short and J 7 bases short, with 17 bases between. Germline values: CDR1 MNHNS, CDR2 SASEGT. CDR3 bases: TGTGCCAGCAGTATAGGAAGCCGGGGGGTTGAAAAACTGTTTTTT. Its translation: CASSIGSRGVEKLFF.

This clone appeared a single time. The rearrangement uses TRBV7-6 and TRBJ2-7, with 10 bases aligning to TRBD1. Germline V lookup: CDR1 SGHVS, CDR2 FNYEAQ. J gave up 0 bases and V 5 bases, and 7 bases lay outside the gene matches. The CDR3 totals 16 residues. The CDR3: CASSPGQGGSSYEQYF. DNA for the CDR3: TGTGCCAGCAGCCCCGGACAGGGGGGGAGCTCCTACGAGCAGTACTTC.

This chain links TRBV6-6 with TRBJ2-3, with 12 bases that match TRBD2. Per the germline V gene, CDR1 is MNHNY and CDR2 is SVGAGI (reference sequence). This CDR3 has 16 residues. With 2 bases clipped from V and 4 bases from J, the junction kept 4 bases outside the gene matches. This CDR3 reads CASSYTLAGGSDTQYF. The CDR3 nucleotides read TGTGCCAGCAGTTACACACTAGCGGGGGGCTCAGATACGCAGTATTTT.

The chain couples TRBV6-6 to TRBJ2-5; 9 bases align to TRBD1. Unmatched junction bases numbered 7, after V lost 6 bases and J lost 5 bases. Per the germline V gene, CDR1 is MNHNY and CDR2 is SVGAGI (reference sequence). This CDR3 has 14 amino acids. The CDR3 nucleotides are TGTGCCAGCAGCTCGGGACAGGGTTGGGAGACCCAGTACTTC. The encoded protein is CASSSGQGWETQYF.

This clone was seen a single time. Here the CDR3 DNA reads TGTGCCAGCAGTTTTAAAAGCGGGACCAACGAGCAGTACTTC. This gives the protein CASSFKSGTNEQYF. This chain joins TRBV7-9 and TRBJ2-7; TRBD2 aligns across 7 bases. The CDR3 is made up of 14 amino acids. Germline V gene lookup returns CDR1 SEHNR and CDR2 FQNEAQ (reference sequence). With 6 bases clipped from V and 5 bases from J, the junction kept 10 bases outside the gene matches.

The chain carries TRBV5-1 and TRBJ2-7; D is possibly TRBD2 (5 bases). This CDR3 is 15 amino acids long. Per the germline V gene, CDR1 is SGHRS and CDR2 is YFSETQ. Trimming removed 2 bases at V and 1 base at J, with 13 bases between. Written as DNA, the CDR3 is TGCGCCAGCAGCTTAGGTGGAACGGGATCCTACGAGCAGTACTTC. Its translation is CASSLGGTGSYEQYF.

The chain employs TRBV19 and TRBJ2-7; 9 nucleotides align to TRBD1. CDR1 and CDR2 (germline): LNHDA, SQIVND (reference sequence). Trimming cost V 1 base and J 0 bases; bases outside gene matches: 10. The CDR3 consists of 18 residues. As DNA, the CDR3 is TGTGCCAGTAGTATAGGCCCCCGACAGGGGGGACTCTCCTACGAGCAGTACTTC. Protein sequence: CASSIGPRQGGLSYEQYF.

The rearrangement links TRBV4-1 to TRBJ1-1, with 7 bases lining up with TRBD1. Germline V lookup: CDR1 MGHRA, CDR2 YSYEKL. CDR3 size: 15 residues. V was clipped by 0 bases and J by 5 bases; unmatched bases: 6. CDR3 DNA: TGCGCCAGCAGCCAAGATCCAACAGGGGTTACTGAAGCTTTCTTT. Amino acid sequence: CASSQDPTGVTEAFF.

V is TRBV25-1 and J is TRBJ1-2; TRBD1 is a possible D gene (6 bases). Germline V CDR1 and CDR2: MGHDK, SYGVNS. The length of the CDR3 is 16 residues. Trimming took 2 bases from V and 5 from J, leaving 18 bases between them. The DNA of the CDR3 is TGTGCCAGCAGTGAAGGTTACAGGGAATACGAGTATGGCTACACCTTC. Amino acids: CASSEGYREYEYGYTF.

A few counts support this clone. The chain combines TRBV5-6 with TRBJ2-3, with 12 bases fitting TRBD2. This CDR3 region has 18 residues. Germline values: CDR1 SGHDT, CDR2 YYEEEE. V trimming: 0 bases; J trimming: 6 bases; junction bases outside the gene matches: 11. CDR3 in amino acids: CASSLGSLAGGPGDTQYF. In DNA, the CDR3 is TGTGCCAGCAGCTTGGGAAGTCTAGCGGGGGGGCCTGGGGATACGCAGTATTTT.

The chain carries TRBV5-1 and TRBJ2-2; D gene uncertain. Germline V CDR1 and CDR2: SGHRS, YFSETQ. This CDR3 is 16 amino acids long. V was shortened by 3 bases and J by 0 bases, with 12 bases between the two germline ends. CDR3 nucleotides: TGCGCCAGCAGCTCCTCGACAAGTACGAACACCGGGGAGCTGTTTTTT. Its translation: CASSSSTSTNTGELFF. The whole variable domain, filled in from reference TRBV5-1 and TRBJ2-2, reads KAGVTQTPRYLIKTRGQQVTLSCSPISGHRSVSWYQQTPGQGLQFLFEYFSETQRNKGNFPGRFSGRQFSNSRSEMNVSTLELGDSALYLCASSSSTSTNTGELFFGEGSRLTVL.

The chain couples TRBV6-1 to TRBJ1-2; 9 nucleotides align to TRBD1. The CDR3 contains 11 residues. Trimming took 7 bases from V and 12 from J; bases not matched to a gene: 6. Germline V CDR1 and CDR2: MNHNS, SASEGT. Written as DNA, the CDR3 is TGTGCCAGCACCAGGACAGGGGTTGACACCTTC. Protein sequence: CASTRTGVDTF.

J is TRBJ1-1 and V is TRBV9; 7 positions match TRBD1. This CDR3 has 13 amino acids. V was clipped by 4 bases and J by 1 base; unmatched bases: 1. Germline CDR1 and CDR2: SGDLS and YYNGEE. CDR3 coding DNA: TGTGCCAGCAGCCCAGGGGGGAACACTGAAGCTTTCTTT. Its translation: CASSPGGNTEAFF. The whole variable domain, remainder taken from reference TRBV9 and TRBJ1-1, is DSGVTQTPKHLITATGQRVTLRCSPRSGDLSVYWYQQSLDQGLQFLIQYYNGEERAKGNILERFSAQQFPDLHSELNLSSLELGDSALYFCASSPGGNTEAFFGQGTRLTVV.

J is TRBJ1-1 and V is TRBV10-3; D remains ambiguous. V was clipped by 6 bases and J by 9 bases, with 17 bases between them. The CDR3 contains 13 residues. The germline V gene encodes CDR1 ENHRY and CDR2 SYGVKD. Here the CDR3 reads CAISSSHGDQAFF. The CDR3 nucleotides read TGTGCCATCAGCTCCTCCCACGGAGACCAAGCTTTCTTT.